The 19 T cell receptor beta chains below were found in one sample sequenced in a study of T-cell memory formation after mild COVID-19. TCRdb re-derived calls from the 5' RACE reads in MiXCR, one entry per CDR3 protein. The repertoire holds some 300,000 distinct CDR3 sequences, with roughly 19% as singletons. The sample comprised PBMCs or a T cell subset sorted from them (not recorded which). These receptors all stem from a man younger than 35 who had mild COVID-19 (a few samples of this study predate the infection). Cell type and time point are not known.

The chain combines TRBV5-5 with TRBJ1-5, with a possible D match to TRBD1 (6 bases). V was clipped by 4 bases and J by 7 bases, with 27 bases between them. Germline V gives CDR1 SGHKS, CDR2 YYEKEE (reference sequence). The CDR3 spans 18 residues. The CDR3 protein is CASSQTTATGPQGQPQHF. The CDR3 nucleotides are TGTGCCAGCAGCCAGACTACAGCGACAGGCCCACAAGGACAGCCCCAGCATTTT.

This clonotype was seen only once. The V and J genes are TRBV10-3 and TRBJ1-1; D is perhaps TRBD1 (6 bases). The CDR3 sequence is 12 residues long. With 10 bases removed from V and 3 bases from J, the gap between germline ends came to 12 bases. Looked up from germline, CDR1 is ENHRY and CDR2 is SYGVKD. The CDR3 DNA follows: TGTGCCACCCAGGGGTCCGACACTGAAGCTTTCTTT. This sequence encodes CATQGSDTEAFF.

This clonotype has more than one count but fewer than ten. This chain uses TRBV7-3 with TRBJ1-2; D not certain. The CDR3 is 13 residues long. Trimming removed 6 bases from V and 7 bases from J, with 15 bases in between. Germline CDR1 and CDR2: SGHTA and FQGTGA. As DNA, the CDR3 is TGTGCCAGCAGTCCTGGAGGGCCCAGTGGCTACACCTTC. It translates to CASSPGGPSGYTF.

This sequence joins TRBV18 and TRBJ2-3; 9 bases map to TRBD2. The CDR3 contains 16 residues. CDR1 and CDR2 from the germline V gene are KGHSH and LQKENI. V lost 2 bases and J lost 4; bases outside the gene matches: 7. In DNA, the CDR3 is TGTGCCAGCTCACCAGGGCTAGCGGGGTCTCCAGATACGCAGTATTTT. It specifies CASSPGLAGSPDTQYF.

This clonotype came up a few times. The chain has TRBV15 and TRBJ1-5; 7 bases agree with TRBD1. The V segment lost 8 bases and the J segment 8 bases; nucleotides outside the gene matches: 12. The CDR3 consists of 14 residues. CDR1 is LNHNV and CDR2 is YYDKDF in the germline V gene (reference sequence). The CDR3 sequence is CATGTQGVKKPQHF. The DNA of the CDR3 is TGTGCCACCGGAACCCAGGGGGTCAAGAAGCCCCAGCATTTT.

The chain carries TRBV4-3 and TRBJ1-4; TRBD1 matches 7 bases. Germline V gives CDR1 LGHNA, CDR2 YSLEER. CDR3 size: 16 residues. V shed 1 base, J shed 3 bases, and the junction held 5 bases outside the gene matches. The CDR3 sequence: CASSQGPGQANEKLFF. The CDR3 region has the DNA TGCGCCAGCAGCCAAGGACCAGGACAGGCTAATGAAAAACTGTTTTTT.

The chain links TRBV11-2 to TRBJ2-3, with D hard to call. CDR1 is SGHAT, CDR2 FQNNGV, per germline. There are 15 residues in the CDR3. Trimming removed 1 base at V and 2 bases at J, with 10 bases between. CDR3: CASSLARRNTDTQYF. The CDR3, as DNA: TGTGCCAGCAGCTTAGCGCGACGGAACACAGATACGCAGTATTTT. The full variable domain, its missing parts supplied by reference TRBV11-2 and TRBJ2-3, is EAGVAQSPRYKIIEKRQSVAFWCNPISGHATLYWYQQILGQGPKLLIQFQNNGVVDDSQLPKDRFSAERLKGVDSTLKIQPAKLEDSAVYLCASSLARRNTDTQYFGPGTRLTVL.

The chain uses TRBV6-1 and TRBJ2-3; the D is unclear. CDR1 is MNHNS and CDR2 is SASEGT in the germline V gene. Trimming cost V 6 bases and J 0 bases, with 13 bases left between them. The CDR3 has 15 residues. In DNA form, the CDR3 reads TGTGCCAGCAGGATTGGGTTCTTTAGCACAGATACGCAGTATTTT. The encoded protein is CASRIGFFSTDTQYF.

The chain carries TRBV4-1 and TRBJ2-3, with 12 bases identical to TRBD2. Trimming took 6 bases from V and 7 from J; bases not matched to a gene: 11. Germline values: CDR1 MGHRA, CDR2 YSYEKL. This CDR3 is built from 16 residues. The CDR3 nucleotides are TGCGCCAGCAGTGGGGGGGCGACTAGCGGGGGATATACGCAGTATTTT. Residues: CASSGGATSGGYTQYF.

The sample holds a few counts of this clonotype. The rearrangement links TRBV4-1 to TRBJ1-5; D gene ambiguous. Germline loops: CDR1 MGHRA, CDR2 YSYEKL. V dropped 1 base and J dropped 6 bases, with 10 bases sitting between them. This CDR3 contains 14 residues. The CDR3 loop reads CASSQVSGVQPQHF. The CDR3, as DNA: TGCGCCAGCAGCCAAGTTTCCGGGGTTCAGCCCCAGCATTTT.

This clonotype has a handful of counts. This chain joins TRBV11-2 and TRBJ2-5, with D unresolved. This CDR3 contains 13 residues. CDR1 SGHAT and CDR2 FQNNGV come from the germline V gene. Trimming pared 6 bases from V and 2 bases from J, leaving 10 bases between. The CDR3 is CASRRDMQETQYF. In DNA, the CDR3 is TGTGCCAGCAGACGAGATATGCAAGAGACCCAGTACTTC.

This clonotype was observed at least ten times. The genes are TRBV5-6 and TRBJ2-4; possible D gene TRBD1, 6 bases. The V and J ends lost 0 bases and 7 bases respectively, with 14 bases between them. This CDR3 has 15 residues. Germline V gene data show CDR1 as SGHDT and CDR2 as YYEEEE. CDR3 sequence reads: CASSLVHSGVNIQYF. The DNA for the CDR3 is TGTGCCAGCAGCTTGGTTCATTCAGGGGTGAACATTCAGTACTTC.

This clonotype was seen more than once but under ten times. The rearrangement joins TRBV6-2 or TRBV6-3 to TRBJ1-6; weak D call: TRBD1 (6 bases). V lost 5 bases to trimming and J lost 7 bases, with 15 bases between them. Per the germline V gene, CDR1 is MNHEY and CDR2 is SVGEGT. The CDR3 is made up of 15 amino acids. CDR3 sequence reads: CASSPSGTPNSPLHF. Here the CDR3 DNA reads TGTGCCAGCAGTCCTTCCGGGACACCGAATTCACCCCTCCACTTT.

The chain couples TRBV4-3 to TRBJ2-1, with TRBD2 matching 13 bases. This CDR3 contains 17 residues. Germline CDR1 LGHNA, CDR2 YSLEER. Losses at the gene ends were 0 bases for V and 7 bases for J; bases not matched to a gene: 6. In nucleotides, the CDR3 is TGCGCCAGCAGCCAAGACCACGGGACTAGCGGGGTTAATGAGCAGTTCTTC. Translation: CASSQDHGTSGVNEQFF.

This clonotype appeared many times. The chain employs TRBV5-1 and TRBJ2-3, with D possibly TRBD1 on 5 matching bases. V was shortened by 1 base and J by 4 bases, with 10 bases between the two germline ends. Germline V gene lookup returns CDR1 SGHRS and CDR2 YFSETQ. The CDR3 totals 14 residues. CDR3 protein: CASSLFTGPDTQYF. Here the CDR3 DNA reads TGCGCCAGCAGCTTGTTCACAGGCCCAGATACGCAGTATTTT.

V gene TRBV24-1 combines with J gene TRBJ2-1, with D possibly TRBD1 on 6 matching bases. Trimming removed 3 bases from V and 10 bases from J, with 18 bases in between. The CDR3 runs to 15 residues. In germline, CDR1 is KGHDR, CDR2 SFDVKD. Written as DNA, the CDR3 is TGTGCCACCAGTGATCCCCTAGGGTTAGGGACAGAGCAGTTCTTC. Amino acid sequence: CATSDPLGLGTEQFF.

The rearrangement uses TRBV7-2 and TRBJ1-2; TRBD1 matches 8 bases. Germline CDR1 SGHTA, CDR2 FQGNSA. The CDR3 has 16 amino acids. J gave up 8 bases and V 8 bases, and 19 bases lay outside the gene matches. The CDR3 here is CASATGTGGFIKGYTF. For the CDR3, the DNA is TGTGCCAGCGCTACGGGAACAGGGGGGTTTATCAAGGGCTACACCTTC.

The chain has TRBV20-1 and TRBJ2-7; D remains ambiguous. The CDR3 consists of 13 residues. Trimming left V 1 base short and J 4 bases short, with 11 bases between. Germline V gene lookup returns CDR1 DFQATT and CDR2 SNEGSKA (reference sequence). DNA of the CDR3: TGCAGTGCTAGAGTTCCGGGCCAATACGAGCAGTACGTC. Encoded protein: CSARVPGQYEQYV.

V gene TRBV5-1 combines with J gene TRBJ1-1, with 8 bases identical to TRBD1. The CDR3 totals 19 residues. Germline CDR1 SGHRS, CDR2 YFSETQ. V lost 5 bases and J lost 4; bases outside the gene matches: 22. In nucleotides, the CDR3 is TGCGCCAGCAGTCGGGGACAGGCGGGCGACAGGTTGTTGGGCACTGAAGCTTTCTTT. The encoded protein is CASSRGQAGDRLLGTEAFF.